This is a list of T cell receptor beta chains from one sample in a study of OX40 agonist ivuxolimab in advanced cancers. Only in-frame clones appear in the TCRdb table, and some are missing; sequencing was by immunoSEQ multiplex PCR. The sample contains tens of thousands of clones, around nine tenths of which appear only once. The material sequenced was CD4+ or CD8+ T cells sorted from blood, taken in a trial of the OX40 agonist ivuxolimab. Source of these receptors: an adult with an advanced solid tumor such as melanoma, head and neck, liver or kidney cancer. The CDR3 runs from the conserved cysteine through the conserved F or W. D genes are given only for firm matches. Clone sizes are given selectively: once, few, many, or a class where the clone is expanded.

j_call v_call clone_size d_call cdr3_nt cdr3_aa
TRBJ1-5 TRBV19 medium-sized TRBD1 TGTGCCAGTAGTATAGGAACAGGGGGCCAGCCCCAGCATTTT CASSIGTGGQPQHF
TRBJ1-1 TRBV11-1 NA NA TGTGCCAGCCGTGGGTTAACTGAAGCTTTCTTT CASRGLTEAFF
TRBJ2-7 TRBV5-6 NA NA TGTGCCAGCAGCTTGGGGATGGGACGCGGATACGAGCAGTACTTC CASSLGMGRGYEQYF
TRBJ2-5 TRBV5-1 once TRBD1 TGCGCCAGCAGCCCGCACGGGACAGCCCAAGAGACCCAGTACTTC CASSPHGTAQETQYF
TRBJ2-1 TRBV18 NA NA TGTGCCAGCTCACTAACCACCACGACCTACAATGAGCAGTTCTTC CASSLTTTTYNEQFF
TRBJ2-7 TRBV9 NA NA TGTGCCAGCAGCGTAGGCCCAGGTGCCTACGAGCAGTACTTC CASSVGPGAYEQYF
TRBJ2-3 TRBV2 once TRBD2 TGTGCCAGCAGTGTAGCGGGGGGGCCAGGGGACACAGATACGCAGTATTTT CASSVAGGPGDTDTQYF
TRBJ1-2 TRBV11-2 NA TRBD1 TGTGCCAGCAGCCCGGGACAGAACTATGGCTACACCTTC CASSPGQNYGYTF
TRBJ1-6 TRBV4-1 NA NA TGCGCCAGCAGCCAACTGACAGATAATTCACCCCTCCACTTT CASSQLTDNSPLHF
TRBJ2-3 TRBV28 NA NA TGTGCCAGCAGTTTATTTGTAACGGGGAGCACAGATACGCAGTATTTT CASSLFVTGSTDTQYF
TRBJ2-7 TRBV7-3 NA TRBD1 TGTGCCAGCAGCTTAACGGGACAGGGGGCCGACGAGCAGTACTTC CASSLTGQGADEQYF
TRBJ1-2 TRBV4-1 NA NA TGCGCCAGCAGCCAGGCACAGGGAGGAGGCTACACCTTC CASSQAQGGGYTF
TRBJ2-5 TRBV19 once TRBD2 TGTGCCAGTAGTATAGGAACTAGCGGGGGGCAAGAGACCCAGTACTTC CASSIGTSGGQETQYF
TRBJ2-7 TRBV4-1 NA NA TGCGCCAGCAGCGCGAAAAGGGCCTACGGCAGCCACTCCTACGAGCAGTACTTC CASSAKRAYGSHSYEQYF
TRBJ2-3 TRBV5-1 NA TRBD2 TGCGCCAGCGCTGCCCCCGAGCGGGAGGTCACAGATACGCAGTATTTT CASAAPEREVTDTQYF
TRBJ1-5 TRBV19 NA TRBD1 TGTGCCAGTAGTTTTGCAGGGGGACGGGGGAATCAGCCCCAGCATTTT CASSFAGGRGNQPQHF
TRBJ1-1 TRBV5-1 few NA TGCGCCAGCAGACTAACTGGGTATAACACTGAAGCTTTCTTT CASRLTGYNTEAFF
TRBJ2-3 TRBV5-4 NA TRBD2 TGTGCCAGCAGCTCGGATCTAGCGGGGTCCTTCACAGATACGCAGTATTTT CASSSDLAGSFTDTQYF
TRBJ1-2 TRBV21-1 NA NA TGTGCCAGCAGCAAAGGTGGAGGGGCGCCTAACTATGGCTACACCTTC CASSKGGGAPNYGYTF
TRBJ1-2 TRBV30 NA NA TGTGCCTGGAGTCAGGGAAACTATGGCTACACCTTC CAWSQGNYGYTF
TRBJ2-7 TRBV7-9 NA TRBD2 TGTGCCAGCAATAGGGAGGGAGGTGACGAGCAGTACTTC CASNREGGDEQYF
TRBJ1-1 TRBV6-5 NA NA TGTGCCAGCAGTTCACGACAGAAGAACACTGAAGCTTTCTTT CASSSRQKNTEAFF